A selection of T cell receptor beta chains follows, all from one sample in a study of blood T cell repertoires in COVID-19. The protocol was immunoSEQ multiplex PCR, while the TCRdb copy is restricted to in-frame clones and leaves out a portion. This sample has some 490,000 clones, with 70% to 90% found just once. The material sequenced was PBMCs or T cells enriched from blood (not recorded which). Receptors originate from a woman aged 60-70 years who had recovered from COVID-19. Both conserved end residues are trimmed from each CDR3. Size is omitted from some rows. Given values are once, few, many or a class for expanded clones.

cdr3_length: 10; v_call: TRBV6-5; j_call: TRBJ1-2; clone_size: once; cdr3_aa: AIPGQLYGYT
cdr3_length: 11; v_call: TRBV2; j_call: TRBJ2-7; clone_size: .; cdr3_aa: ASRTSGDHEQY
cdr3_length: 11; v_call: TRBV19; j_call: TRBJ1-2; clone_size: .; cdr3_aa: ASRLATNYGYT
cdr3_length: 12; v_call: TRBV7-9; j_call: TRBJ1-4; clone_size: .; cdr3_aa: ASSLDGAGEKLF
cdr3_length: 13; v_call: TRBV9; j_call: TRBJ1-1; clone_size: .; cdr3_aa: ASSVGGQGITEAF
cdr3_length: 11; v_call: TRBV27; j_call: TRBJ1-4; clone_size: .; cdr3_aa: ASKRSLDEKLF
cdr3_length: 14; v_call: TRBV11-2; j_call: TRBJ2-5; clone_size: .; cdr3_aa: ASSFGTSGGGETQY
cdr3_length: 11; v_call: TRBV25-1; j_call: TRBJ1-6; clone_size: once; cdr3_aa: ASSDWAGGALH
cdr3_length: 16; v_call: TRBV27; j_call: TRBJ1-1; clone_size: .; cdr3_aa: ASSLRAPGVSRDTEAF
cdr3_length: 11; v_call: TRBV5-3; j_call: TRBJ1-2; clone_size: .; cdr3_aa: AITPPRRTVET
cdr3_length: 11; v_call: TRBV2; j_call: TRBJ2-1; clone_size: few; cdr3_aa: ARSGTGRDEQF
cdr3_length: 14; v_call: TRBV19; j_call: TRBJ1-6; clone_size: .; cdr3_aa: ASSNTPRGRGSPLH
cdr3_length: 10; v_call: TRBV19; j_call: TRBJ1-2; clone_size: .; cdr3_aa: ASMAANYGYT
cdr3_length: 12; v_call: TRBV15; j_call: TRBJ1-3; clone_size: .; cdr3_aa: ATSRQGTGNTIY
cdr3_length: 11; v_call: TRBV9; j_call: TRBJ2-1; clone_size: once; cdr3_aa: ASSVGTWDEQF
cdr3_length: 14; v_call: TRBV5-1; j_call: TRBJ1-2; clone_size: .; cdr3_aa: ASSSRDTPTSYGYT
cdr3_length: 14; v_call: TRBV10-2; j_call: TRBJ1-4; clone_size: .; cdr3_aa: ASSSFDRGTNEKLF
cdr3_length: 12; v_call: TRBV2; j_call: TRBJ1-5; clone_size: .; cdr3_aa: ASSLTGEGQPQH
cdr3_length: 13; v_call: TRBV5-1; j_call: TRBJ2-3; clone_size: .; cdr3_aa: ASSLVAGSTDTQY
cdr3_length: 14; v_call: TRBV19; j_call: TRBJ2-2; clone_size: .; cdr3_aa: ASSKLTGANTGELF
cdr3_length: 13; v_call: TRBV2; j_call: TRBJ2-7; clone_size: .; cdr3_aa: ASGRARGFSYEQY
cdr3_length: 12; v_call: TRBV3-1/TRBV3-2; j_call: TRBJ1-1; clone_size: .; cdr3_aa: ASSQDRESTEAF
cdr3_length: 15; v_call: TRBV3-1/TRBV3-2; j_call: TRBJ2-5; clone_size: once; cdr3_aa: ASSQDRRVMYQETQY
cdr3_length: 12; v_call: TRBV28; j_call: TRBJ1-1; clone_size: once; cdr3_aa: ASSLVALSTEAF
cdr3_length: 15; v_call: TRBV10-3; j_call: TRBJ1-4; clone_size: .; cdr3_aa: AISETPIGPQGEKLF
cdr3_length: 12; v_call: TRBV28; j_call: TRBJ1-1; clone_size: .; cdr3_aa: ASTLGQVNTEAF
cdr3_length: 12; v_call: TRBV6-6; j_call: TRBJ1-2; clone_size: .; cdr3_aa: ASSWIQENYGYT
cdr3_length: 13; v_call: TRBV18; j_call: TRBJ1-1; clone_size: .; cdr3_aa: ASSPPSRGITEAF
cdr3_length: 16; v_call: TRBV6-1; j_call: TRBJ1-5; clone_size: .; cdr3_aa: ASSVLGQGFFSNQPQH
cdr3_length: 12; v_call: TRBV7-9; j_call: TRBJ1-1; clone_size: few; cdr3_aa: ASSLLTGGSEAF
cdr3_length: 10; v_call: TRBV14; j_call: TRBJ1-2; clone_size: .; cdr3_aa: ASSQQAYGYT
cdr3_length: 11; v_call: TRBV7-2; j_call: TRBJ1-2; clone_size: .; cdr3_aa: ASSLSPVAGYT
cdr3_length: 14; v_call: TRBV20-1; j_call: TRBJ1-2; clone_size: few; cdr3_aa: SAIETTGGAIYGYT
cdr3_length: 10; v_call: TRBV2; j_call: TRBJ1-2; clone_size: .; cdr3_aa: ASSEGVRGNT
cdr3_length: 14; v_call: TRBV19; j_call: TRBJ1-2; clone_size: .; cdr3_aa: ASSTSRDRGLYGYT
cdr3_length: 14; v_call: TRBV7-8; j_call: TRBJ2-5; clone_size: .; cdr3_aa: ASSSELLATGETQY
cdr3_length: 12; v_call: TRBV6-5; j_call: TRBJ1-5; clone_size: .; cdr3_aa: ASSSAGGGQPQH
cdr3_length: 12; v_call: TRBV7-6; j_call: TRBJ2-3; clone_size: .; cdr3_aa: ASSLISAADTQY
cdr3_length: 13; v_call: TRBV2; j_call: TRBJ2-2; clone_size: .; cdr3_aa: ASNLDRANTGELF